Included here is one TCR beta chain sequence, with context. The source of the sample is a study of identical twins. Using its own MiXCR run on the 5' RACE reads, TCRdb lists one record per CDR3 protein. Of roughly 750,000 distinct CDR3 sequences in the sample, 21% are singletons; the top ten hold 4% to 5.5%. CDR3 length: 21 amino acids. Trimming removed 3 bases at V and 0 bases at J, with 27 bases between. Germline CDR1 is SGHAT and CDR2 is FQNNGV. This sample was shared with a second study, whose subject was T cells expressing NK-cell markers. That source notes: Over 5 donors carried dominant NKG2C+ clonotypes that made up roughly 1.0-8% of their CD8+ T cells.

The clonotype comes from a woman aged 18-29 years in good health. The sequencing input was PBMCs. J is TRBJ2-4 and V is TRBV11-2, with TRBD1 as a possible D gene (5 bases). CDR3 DNA: TGTGCCAGCAGCTTCGGCGGACGTACAGGCTCGACCTTCCTAGCCAAAAACATTCAGTACTTC. Translating gives CASSFGGRTGSTFLAKNIQYF.